The 21 T cell receptor beta chains below were found in one sample sequenced in a study of shared clonotypes between healthy human individuals. Sequencing used immunoSEQ multiplex PCR; TCRdb keeps in-frame clones, though not all of them. The table records under 650,000 clones, 90% to 96% of them present only once. The sequenced material came from naive CD4+ T cells sorted from blood. Indicated subset: CD45RA+ positively selected. These receptors were obtained from a woman aged 25 to 39 in good health.

V usage is TRBV4-2 and J usage is TRBJ2-1, with 11 bases fitting TRBD1. Germline loops: CDR1 LGHNA, CDR2 YNFKEQ. CDR3 size: 20 residues. V dropped 3 bases and J dropped 6; count of bases not matched to a gene: 19. This CDR3 reads CASSQSRDRGWTGVTNEQFF. CDR3 nucleotide sequence: TGTGCCAGCAGCCAGAGCCGGGACAGGGGGTGGACGGGAGTAACCAATGAGCAGTTCTTC.

This rearrangement joins TRBV5-1 to TRBJ2-7, with TRBD1 identical over 7 bases. CDR1 is SGHRS, CDR2 YFSETQ, per germline. The CDR3 sequence is 14 residues long. The V segment lost 4 bases and the J segment 0 bases; nucleotides outside the gene matches: 4. CDR3 in DNA: TGCGCCAGCAGCAAAAGACAGGGCTCCTACGAGCAGTACTTC. Residues: CASSKRQGSYEQYF.

The rearrangement links TRBV7-9 to TRBJ2-7; possibly TRBD1 for D (6 bases). The V end lost 5 bases, the J end lost 0 bases, and 11 bases lay between the germline ends. The CDR3 extends over 14 amino acids. CDR1 SEHNR and CDR2 FQNEAQ come from the germline V gene (reference sequence). CDR3 protein: CASSPRTASYEQYF. The CDR3 region has the DNA TGTGCCAGCAGCCCTCGGACAGCCTCCTACGAGCAGTACTTC.

V gene TRBV30 combines with J gene TRBJ1-4, with 9 nucleotides matching TRBD1. Trimming cost V 6 bases and J 8 bases; bases outside gene matches: 7. Germline assignment: CDR1 GTSNPN and CDR2 SVGIG (reference sequence). The CDR3 has 13 residues. CDR3 in DNA: TGTGCCTGTCCCGACAGGGGGGGCGAAAAACTGTTTTTT. This translates into CACPDRGGEKLFF.

This chain connects TRBV5-4 to TRBJ2-7; D possibly matches TRBD1 or TRBD2 (6 bases each). Germline V gene data show CDR1 as SGHNT and CDR2 as YYREEE (reference sequence). This CDR3 region has 15 residues. V shed 4 bases and J shed 2 bases, with 16 bases lying between them. As DNA, the CDR3 is TGTGCCAGCAGCCTCCCCGCGGGACACACCTACGAGCAGTACTTC. It codes for CASSLPAGHTYEQYF.

This clone was recorded once. This chain connects TRBV7-2 to TRBJ2-7, with D uncertain. Germline V CDR1 and CDR2: SGHTA, FQGNSA. Trimming took 6 bases from V and 2 from J, leaving 8 bases between them. The CDR3 totals 12 residues. Written as DNA, the CDR3 is TGTGCCAGCAGGGCGATTCCCTACGAGCAGTACTTC. This encodes CASRAIPYEQYF.

The gene calls are TRBV7-2 and TRBJ2-3, with TRBD2 as a possible D gene (6 bases). The ends were cut back, 0 bases at V and 1 base at J, with 14 bases in the middle. The CDR3 has 17 amino acids. CDR1 is SGHTA and CDR2 is FQGNSA in the germline V gene. The CDR3 sequence is CASSLAMWRDGTDTQYF. The CDR3 DNA follows: TGTGCCAGCAGCTTAGCAATGTGGCGGGATGGCACAGATACGCAGTATTTT.

The rearrangement uses TRBV5-5 and TRBJ1-1; D is unresolved. V gave up 0 bases and J gave up 3 bases, with 6 bases separating them. The CDR3 runs to 13 residues. Germline V gene lookup returns CDR1 SGHKS and CDR2 YYEKEE (reference sequence). Written as DNA, the CDR3 is TGTGCCAGCAGCTTGGTCGCGTACACTGAAGCTTTCTTT. This sequence encodes CASSLVAYTEAFF.

The CDR3 here is CASRETSGPGGQFF. CDR3 DNA: TGCGCCAGCAGGGAAACTAGCGGCCCGGGTGGGCAGTTCTTC. This chain links TRBV5-1 with TRBJ2-1, with 8 bases lining up with TRBD2. The CDR3 consists of 14 residues. From germline, CDR1 is SGHRS and CDR2 YFSETQ. V lost 5 bases and J lost 12; bases outside the gene matches: 13. Full variable domain (outside the CDR3, taken from reference TRBV5-1 and TRBJ2-1): KAGVTQTPRYLIKTRGQQVTLSCSPISGHRSVSWYQQTPGQGLQFLFEYFSETQRNKGNFPGRFSGRQFSNSRSEMNVSTLELGDSALYLCASRETSGPGGQFFGPGTRLTVL.

In the case of this clone: Distinct nucleotide sequences in the sample also encode this CDR3. CDR3 coding DNA: TGTGCCAGCAGTACCGGGACAGGCAATCAGCCCCAGCATTTT. It codes for CASSTGTGNQPQHF. The chain uses TRBV28 and TRBJ1-5; 7 bases map to TRBD1. V shed 5 bases, J shed 2 bases, and the junction held 3 bases outside the gene matches. Germline V lookup: CDR1 MDHEN, CDR2 SYDVKM. CDR3 length equals 14 residues.

J is TRBJ2-3 and V is TRBV19, with D unresolved. The CDR3 sequence is 15 residues long. V gave up 3 bases and J gave up 1 base, with 11 bases separating them. The germline CDR1 and CDR2 sequences are LNHDA and SQIVND (reference sequence). The CDR3 DNA sequence: TGTGCCAGTAGTATCGCAGGCTTGGGCACAGATACGCAGTATTTT. Protein product: CASSIAGLGTDTQYF. The entire variable domain, with the rest obtained from reference TRBV19 and TRBJ2-3, is as follows: DGGITQSPKYLFRKEGQNVTLSCEQNLNHDAMYWYRQDPGQGLRLIYYSQIVNDFQKGDIAEGYSVSREKKESFPLTVTSAQKNPTAFYLCASSIAGLGTDTQYFGPGTRLTVL.

Turning to this clone: The sample holds other DNA sequences that translate to the same CDR3. The rearrangement uses TRBV5-1 and TRBJ2-1, with a tentative D call TRBD2 (7 bases). V lost 1 base and J lost 4, with 12 bases in between. The germline CDR1 and CDR2 sequences are SGHRS and YFSETQ. CDR3 length: 15 residues. Here the CDR3 reads CASSLSGGLYNEQFF. CDR3 sequence (DNA): TGCGCCAGCAGCTTGTCGGGGGGCTTATACAATGAGCAGTTCTTC.

The chain uses TRBV4-2 and TRBJ1-3; D uncertain. Trimming cost V 1 base and J 4 bases, with 8 bases left between them. CDR3 length: 14 residues. Germline V gene sequence: CDR1 LGHNA, CDR2 YNFKEQ. CDR3 DNA: TGTGCCAGCAGCCAAGTAGAGATCGGAAACACCATATATTTT. It specifies CASSQVEIGNTIYF.

The chain carries TRBV11-2 and TRBJ1-1, with D uncertain. Germline V CDR1 and CDR2: SGHAT, FQNNGV. The CDR3 is 12 residues long. Between the trimmed V and J ends, which lost 0 bases and 11 bases, there was a span of 10 bases. CDR3: CASSLDSGGAFF. The CDR3 coding sequence is TGTGCCAGCAGCTTAGATTCCGGAGGGGCTTTCTTT.

This chain connects TRBV7-9 to TRBJ1-1; no clear D. The germline V and J ends were trimmed by 8 bases and 1 base, with 5 bases remaining between them. This CDR3 region has 11 residues. CDR1 SEHNR and CDR2 FQNEAQ come from the germline V gene (reference sequence). CDR3: CASRTNTEAFF. The CDR3 DNA is TGTGCCAGCCGCACGAACACTGAAGCTTTCTTT.

The V and J genes are TRBV27 and TRBJ1-5; maybe TRBD1 (6 bases). V lost 4 bases to trimming and J lost 5 bases, with 15 bases between them. The germline gives CDR1 MNHEY, CDR2 SMNVEV (reference sequence). The CDR3 is 15 amino acids. CDR3 nucleotides: TGTGCCAGCAGTTCTGGGGGCGGACGGCATCAGCCCCAGCATTTT. Protein product: CASSSGGGRHQPQHF.

This chain links TRBV9 with TRBJ1-3; 7 nucleotides line up with TRBD1. The CDR3 is made up of 18 amino acids. The V and J ends lost 4 bases and 1 base, in that order; junction bases with no gene match: 14. CDR1 is SGDLS and CDR2 is YYNGEE in the germline V gene. The CDR3 DNA is TGTGCCAGCAGCCTCCGAGGACAGGCCCCAAGGTCTGGAAACACCATATATTTT. This gives the protein CASSLRGQAPRSGNTIYF.

V gene TRBV4-2 combines with J gene TRBJ2-2; possible D gene TRBD1, 6 bases. Trimming took 1 base from V and 3 from J, leaving 12 bases between them. CDR3 size: 16 residues. Germline CDR1 reads LGHNA; CDR2 reads YNFKEQ. The DNA of the CDR3 is TGTGCCAGCAGCCAAGCACGGGACAAATACACCGGGGAGCTGTTTTTT. Translating it yields CASSQARDKYTGELFF.

The V gene is TRBV19, the J gene TRBJ1-5; 11 nucleotides match TRBD1. V trimming: 3 bases; J trimming: 9 bases; junction bases outside the gene matches: 10. This CDR3 spans 16 amino acids. CDR1 is LNHDA and CDR2 is SQIVND in the germline V gene (reference sequence). The CDR3 DNA reads as TGTGCCAGTAGTATTCGGACAGGGGGCGAGGGGCGGCCCCAGCATTTT. Encoded protein: CASSIRTGGEGRPQHF. The variable domain in full, with the rest retrieved from reference TRBV19 and TRBJ1-5, is DGGITQSPKYLFRKEGQNVTLSCEQNLNHDAMYWYRQDPGQGLRLIYYSQIVNDFQKGDIAEGYSVSREKKESFPLTVTSAQKNPTAFYLCASSIRTGGEGRPQHFGDGTRLSIL.

This sequence joins TRBV5-4 and TRBJ1-4; D is unresolved. Trimming took off 0 bases at V and 4 bases at J, with 7 bases between the two ends. This CDR3 has 14 amino acids. The germline gives CDR1 SGHNT, CDR2 YYREEE (reference sequence). This CDR3 reads CASSLETINEKLFF. The CDR3 DNA reads TGTGCCAGCAGCTTGGAGACTATTAATGAAAAACTGTTTTTT.

This chain joins TRBV9 and TRBJ2-1, with D possibly being TRBD1 or TRBD2 (5 bases each). V was pared by 0 bases and J by 5 bases, with 9 bases between. The CDR3 has 14 amino acids. Germline V CDR1 and CDR2: SGDLS, YYNGEE. Here the CDR3 DNA reads TGTGCCAGCAGCGTAGTAAGAGGGGACAATGAGCAGTTCTTC. It translates to CASSVVRGDNEQFF.